What follows are 18 T cell receptor beta chains derived from one specimen sequenced in a study of cytotoxic CD8 clonotypes in ibrutinib-treated CLL. Clones were sequenced by immunoSEQ multiplex PCR, and TCRdb holds only the in-frame ones, with some missing. The sample shows around 70,000 clones, roughly nine tenths of them seen only once. The sequences come from PBMCs, collected after 12 months of ibrutinib treatment. The receptors derive from a human donor with chronic lymphocytic leukemia.

The rearrangement uses TRBV10-3 and TRBJ2-3, with 8 bases aligning to TRBD2. V shed 3 bases, J shed 3 bases, and the junction held 8 bases outside the gene matches. The CDR3 sequence is 16 residues long. Germline values: CDR1 ENHRY, CDR2 SYGVKD. The CDR3 sequence is CAISDYSGNYTDTQYF. CDR3 coding DNA: TGTGCCATCAGTGACTATAGCGGGAATTATACAGATACGCAGTATTTT.

The chain joins TRBV11-2 to TRBJ2-7, with a tentative D call TRBD1 (6 bases). V was shortened by 4 bases and J by 3 bases, with 13 bases between the two germline ends. Germline CDR1 and CDR2: SGHAT and FQNNGV. The CDR3 consists of 14 residues. The CDR3 region is CASSSGTTYYEQYF. The CDR3 coding sequence is TGTGCCAGCAGCTCCGGGACAACATACTACGAGCAGTACTTC.

The J gene is TRBJ2-3, the V gene TRBV19; D unclear. The CDR3 is made up of 18 amino acids. Trimming removed 0 bases from V and 0 bases from J, with 16 bases in between. CDR1 and CDR2 (germline): LNHDA, SQIVND (reference sequence). CDR3 in amino acids: CASSIDRPEVGSTDTQYF. The CDR3 region has the DNA TGTGCCAGTAGTATAGACCGCCCCGAAGTTGGGAGCACAGATACGCAGTATTTT.

This chain connects TRBV7-9 to TRBJ2-5, with D unclear. The J call may be incorrect, as the DNA end agrees better with TRBJ2-7. Germline lookup yields CDR1 SEHNR and CDR2 FQNEAQ (reference sequence). CDR3 length: 11 residues. The CDR3: CASSLPDEQYF. The CDR3 bases are TGTGCCAGCAGCCTGCCTGACGAGCAGTACTTC.

The genes are TRBV7-2 and TRBJ2-7; D assignment may be TRBD1 or TRBD2 (5 bases each). The CDR3 is 15 amino acids. V gave up 4 bases and J gave up 1 base, with 14 bases separating them. CDR1 and CDR2 (germline): SGHTA, FQGNSA. CDR3 nucleotide sequence: TGTGCCAGCAGCTCGCAGCCGGGACCTTCCTACGAGCAGTACTTC. Protein: CASSSQPGPSYEQYF.

J is TRBJ1-1 and V is TRBV27; D not certain. CDR1 and CDR2 (germline): MNHEY, SMNVEV (reference sequence). Trimming shortened V by 2 bases and J by 5 bases, and 15 bases separated the two germline ends. The CDR3 runs to 15 residues. The CDR3 sequence is CASSLMFSYGTEAFF. The CDR3 DNA follows: TGTGCCAGCAGTTTAATGTTTAGCTATGGGACTGAAGCTTTCTTT.

The chain couples TRBV19 to TRBJ2-3; D remains unclear. The CDR3 spans 13 residues. CDR1 LNHDA and CDR2 SQIVND come from the germline V gene (reference sequence). The V gene lost 5 bases and the J gene lost 3 bases, with 9 bases spanning the gap. The CDR3 DNA reads as TGTGCCAGTAGTGCGCCTTCGACAGATACGCAGTATTTT. This translates into CASSAPSTDTQYF.

Of note for this clone: One end of the junction does not line up with germline, which may come from a read error. CDR3: CASSFRTGFGSDEQYF. The CDR3 DNA reads TGTGCCAGCAGTTTCCGAACCGGTTTTGGCTCCGACGAGCAGTACTTC. The chain recombines TRBV5-4 with TRBJ2-7; no firm D call. The length of the CDR3 is 16 residues. Germline CDR1 SGHNT, CDR2 YYREEE (reference sequence).

The chain links TRBV5-1 to TRBJ2-4; TRBD1 agrees at 9 bases. The CDR3 is made up of 15 amino acids. Per the germline V gene, CDR1 is SGHRS and CDR2 is YFSETQ. With V trimmed by 4 bases and J by 4 bases, 6 bases remained unmatched. DNA for the CDR3: TGCGCCAGCAGCCCTACGACAGGGGGGAAAAACATTCAGTACTTC. Encoded protein: CASSPTTGGKNIQYF. Drawing the rest from reference TRBV5-1 and TRBJ2-4, the complete variable domain is KAGVTQTPRYLIKTRGQQVTLSCSPISGHRSVSWYQQTPGQGLQFLFEYFSETQRNKGNFPGRFSGRQFSNSRSEMNVSTLELGDSALYLCASSPTTGGKNIQYFGAGTRLSVL.

The chain links TRBV6-5 to TRBJ2-7; D possibly corresponds to TRBD2 (5 bases). Germline CDR1 reads MNHEY; CDR2 reads SVGAGI. This CDR3 contains 16 residues. V shed 4 bases and J shed 0 bases, with 16 bases lying between them. The CDR3 coding sequence is TGTGCCAGCAGTTCCCCTCTCTCGCGGGCCTCCTACGAGCAGTACTTC. It is translated as CASSSPLSRASYEQYF.

The genes are TRBV6-4 and TRBJ1-1; D unclear. The CDR3 has 13 amino acids. V dropped 6 bases and J dropped 2 bases, with 10 bases sitting between them. The germline V gene encodes CDR1 MRHNA and CDR2 SNTAGT. The CDR3 bases are TGTGCCAGCAGGACACACCTTAACACTGAAGCTTTCTTT. Translating it yields CASRTHLNTEAFF.

CDR3 DNA sequence: TGTGCCAGCAGCTTGGCGGGACAGAAATTTAACTATGGCTACACCTTC. Translation: CASSLAGQKFNYGYTF. The chain carries TRBV7-9 and TRBJ1-2; the match to TRBD1 covers 7 bases. This CDR3 spans 16 amino acids. CDR1 and CDR2 (germline): SEHNR, FQNEAQ (reference sequence). Losses at the gene ends were 3 bases for V and 1 base for J; bases not matched to a gene: 8.

The chain employs TRBV27 and TRBJ2-5; 8 nucleotides match TRBD1. This CDR3 is built from 14 residues. Germline trimming cut 3 bases from V and 5 bases from J; bases unmatched to any gene: 5. The V gene's germline CDR1 is MNHEY and CDR2 SMNVEV (reference sequence). This CDR3 reads CASSFGQGGETQYF. The CDR3, as DNA: TGTGCCAGCAGTTTCGGACAGGGCGGGGAGACCCAGTACTTC.

This clone is medium-sized within its sample. The genes are TRBV6-6 and TRBJ2-7, with a possible D match to TRBD2 (5 bases). V was cut by 8 bases and J by 7 bases, with 15 bases left in between. The V gene's germline CDR1 is MNHNY and CDR2 SVGAGI (reference sequence). There are 12 residues in the CDR3. This CDR3 reads CASGVAKWEQYF. Here the CDR3 DNA reads TGTGCCAGCGGGGTAGCGAAATGGGAGCAGTACTTC.

This chain uses TRBV11-3 with TRBJ1-2; tentative D call: TRBD1 (5 bases). This CDR3 region has 13 residues. The germline V gene encodes CDR1 SGHNT and CDR2 YENEEA. V shed 1 base and J shed 9 bases, with 12 bases lying between them. The CDR3 region is CASSLVWGPRYTF. The DNA for the CDR3 is TGTGCCAGCAGCTTAGTTTGGGGCCCGCGCTACACCTTC.

The chain combines TRBV29-1 with TRBJ2-3, with 9 bases matching TRBD2. The J segment lost 1 base and the V segment lost 2 bases, leaving 7 bases of the junction unmatched. The CDR3 covers 16 residues. Germline-derived CDR1 and CDR2 are SQVTM and ANQGSEA. The DNA for the CDR3 is TGCAGCGTTGAAAGTCTAGCGGGATCCCGCACAGATACGCAGTATTTT. Encoded protein: CSVESLAGSRTDTQYF.

This CDR3 reads CASSDTADRGGDEQFF. The DNA for the CDR3 is TGTGCCAGCAGTGACACAGCGGACAGGGGAGGGGATGAGCAGTTCTTC. J is TRBJ2-1 and V is TRBV6-4; TRBD1 matches 9 bases. The CDR3 has 16 amino acids. Germline-derived CDR1 and CDR2 are MRHNA and SNTAGT. Trimming at V came to 2 bases and at J to 8 bases, leaving 10 bases not matched to a gene.

This clone was observed a single time. The chain links TRBV6-6 to TRBJ1-5; no firm D call. This CDR3 has 15 amino acids. The ends were cut back, 2 bases at V and 0 bases at J, with 8 bases in the middle. Germline loops: CDR1 MNHNY, CDR2 SVGAGI (reference sequence). The CDR3 nucleotides read TGTGCCAGCAGTTACGGTGGCGATAGCAATCAGCCCCAGCATTTT. Its translation is CASSYGGDSNQPQHF.